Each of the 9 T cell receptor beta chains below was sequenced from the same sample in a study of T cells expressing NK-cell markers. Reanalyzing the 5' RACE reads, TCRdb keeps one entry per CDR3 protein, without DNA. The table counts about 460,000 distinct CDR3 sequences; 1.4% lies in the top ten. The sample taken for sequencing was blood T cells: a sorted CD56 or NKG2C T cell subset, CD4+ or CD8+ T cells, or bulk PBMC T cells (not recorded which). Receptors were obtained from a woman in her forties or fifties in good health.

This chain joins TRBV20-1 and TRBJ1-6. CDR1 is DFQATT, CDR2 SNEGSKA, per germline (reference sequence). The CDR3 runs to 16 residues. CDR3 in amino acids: CSAPVLASSYNSPLHF.

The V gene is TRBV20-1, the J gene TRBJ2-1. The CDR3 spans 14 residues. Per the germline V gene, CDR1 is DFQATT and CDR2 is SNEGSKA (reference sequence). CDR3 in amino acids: CSAPRLTMGNEQFF.

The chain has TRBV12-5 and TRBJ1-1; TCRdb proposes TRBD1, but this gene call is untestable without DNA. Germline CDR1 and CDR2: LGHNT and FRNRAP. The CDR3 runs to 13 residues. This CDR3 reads CASGLETGSEAFF.

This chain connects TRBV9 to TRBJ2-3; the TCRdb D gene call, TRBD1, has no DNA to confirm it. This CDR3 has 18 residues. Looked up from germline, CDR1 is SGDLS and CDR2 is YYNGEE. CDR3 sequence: CASSVYLPGRTSTDTQYF.

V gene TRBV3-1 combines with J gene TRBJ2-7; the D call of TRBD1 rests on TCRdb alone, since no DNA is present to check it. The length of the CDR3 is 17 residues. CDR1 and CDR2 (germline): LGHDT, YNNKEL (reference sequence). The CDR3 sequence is CASSRDRGSTGSYEQYF.

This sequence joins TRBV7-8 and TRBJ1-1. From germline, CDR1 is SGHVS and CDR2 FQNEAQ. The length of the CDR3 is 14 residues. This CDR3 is CASSSTQKNLEAFF. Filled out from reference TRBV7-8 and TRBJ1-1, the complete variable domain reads GAGVSQSPRYKVAKRGQDVALRCDPISGHVSLFWYQQALGQGPEFLTYFQNEAQLDKSGLPSDRFFAERPEGSVSTLKIQRTQQEDSAVYLCASSSTQKNLEAFFGQGTRLTVV.

CDR3 protein: CSVVGGRQGTYEQYF. The V and J genes are TRBV29-1 and TRBJ2-7; TCRdb outputs TRBD1, but without DNA this stays unchecked. Germline V gives CDR1 SQVTM, CDR2 ANQGSEA. The CDR3 is made up of 15 amino acids.

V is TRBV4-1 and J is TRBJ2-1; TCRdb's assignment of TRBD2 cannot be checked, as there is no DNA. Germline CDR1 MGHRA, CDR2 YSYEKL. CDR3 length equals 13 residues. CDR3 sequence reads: CASSQGQRERIVF.

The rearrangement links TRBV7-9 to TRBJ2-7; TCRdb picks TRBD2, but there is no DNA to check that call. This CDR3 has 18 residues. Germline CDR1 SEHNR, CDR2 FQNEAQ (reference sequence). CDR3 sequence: CASSLAPRLAGIPYEQYF.